This T cell receptor beta chain came from a study of blood T cells in healthy people across ages. Study findings and constraints: Estimates of total diversity, which came from one million sequenced T cells, were considered to be underestimates. Diversity of TCR beta per million T cells declined in a roughly linear way with age.

Primed by a sample-barcoded 5' primer and a J-beta primer mix, a second PCR proceeded for 7 to 11 cycles. TCRdb redid the calling of the 5' RACE reads with MiXCR, one entry per CDR3 protein. This table has about 730,000 distinct CDR3 sequences, 43% appearing once. To note about this clonotype: Its specificity is not known.

This clonotype was obtained from a woman aged 55-75 years in good health. The sample consisted of blood.

CDR3 DNA: TGCGCCAGCAGCTTGGAGCTAGCTACCAATGAGCAGTTCTTC. Amino acid sequence: CASSLELATNEQFF. The chain carries TRBV5-1 and TRBJ2-1; D perhaps matches TRBD2 (5 bases). Germline V gene data show CDR1 as SGHRS and CDR2 as YFSETQ. The length of the CDR3 is 14 residues. With 0 bases removed from V and 6 bases from J, the gap between germline ends came to 10 bases.